The 7 T cell receptor beta chains below come from one sample, sequenced in a study of PD-L1 blockade in urothelial cancer. The time point here: peripheral blood 6 weeks after treatment start. Some clones are missing from TCRdb's copy, which holds only in-frame ones; the method was immunoSEQ multiplex PCR. The sample records roughly 76,000 clones, less than 95% being singletons. The specimen comprised PBMCs, sampled around atezolizumab (anti-PD-L1) treatment. The receptors shown here come from a woman older than 75 with urothelial cancer.

V gene TRBV25-1 combines with J gene TRBJ2-2, with 8 bases identical to TRBD1. Trimming took 6 bases from V and 0 from J; bases not matched to a gene: 3. Germline V gene data show CDR1 as MGHDK and CDR2 as SYGVNS. The CDR3 is 15 amino acids. CDR3 protein: CASRKTGANTGELFF. The CDR3 DNA is TGTGCCAGCAGAAAGACAGGGGCGAACACCGGGGAGCTGTTTTTT.

This chain connects TRBV5-1 to TRBJ2-1, with D maybe TRBD1 (5 bases). Per the germline V gene, CDR1 is SGHRS and CDR2 is YFSETQ. There are 13 residues in the CDR3. Trimming shortened V by 4 bases and J by 3 bases, and 8 bases separated the two germline ends. CDR3 sequence reads: CASSPDSYNEQFF. The CDR3 nucleotides read TGCGCCAGCAGCCCAGACAGCTACAATGAGCAGTTCTTC.

The V and J genes are TRBV19 and TRBJ1-5, with D unresolved. The V end lost 4 bases, the J end lost 6 bases, and 13 bases lay between the germline ends. The germline CDR1 and CDR2 sequences are LNHDA and SQIVND (reference sequence). The CDR3 length is 14 residues. CDR3 region: CASSSLMRGQPQHF. Here the CDR3 DNA reads TGTGCCAGTAGTAGTTTAATGAGAGGTCAGCCCCAGCATTTT.

The chain links TRBV29-1 to TRBJ1-2, with D hard to call. The germline V gene has CDR1 SQVTM and CDR2 ANQGSEA. This CDR3 contains 13 residues. Trimming removed 6 bases from V and 8 bases from J, with 19 bases in between. Written as DNA, the CDR3 is TGCAGCGTCGGGGTGGTGGGCACCCACGGCTACACCTTC. This sequence encodes CSVGVVGTHGYTF.

The V gene is TRBV7-2, the J gene TRBJ1-2, with D maybe TRBD1 (5 bases). Per the germline V gene, CDR1 is SGHTA and CDR2 is FQGNSA. V was trimmed by 4 bases and J by 3 bases, leaving 15 bases between them. This CDR3 contains 15 residues. Written as DNA, the CDR3 is TGTGCCAGCAGCTATACGGGGGGGGTGGACTATGGCTACACCTTC. As protein: CASSYTGGVDYGYTF. Filled out from reference TRBV7-2 and TRBJ1-2, the complete variable domain reads GAGVSQSPSNKVTEKGKDVELRCDPISGHTALYWYRQSLGQGLEFLIYFQGNSAPDKSGLPSDRFSAERTGGSVSTLTIQRTQQEDSAVYLCASSYTGGVDYGYTFGSGTRLTVV.

Only one count was recorded for this clone. The rearrangement links TRBV19 to TRBJ1-2, with D unresolved. The CDR3 is 13 residues long. The V gene lost 4 bases and the J gene lost 5 bases, with 11 bases spanning the gap. The germline CDR1 and CDR2 sequences are LNHDA and SQIVND (reference sequence). The DNA for the CDR3 is TGTGCCAGTAGTAGAGGGCCTTCTTATGGCTACACCTTC. Encoded protein: CASSRGPSYGYTF.

The J gene is TRBJ2-7, the V gene TRBV4-1; 10 bases fit TRBD2. Germline-derived CDR1 and CDR2 are MGHRA and YSYEKL. J lost 4 bases, V lost 1 base, and 4 bases had no gene match. The CDR3 is 15 residues long. DNA of the CDR3: TGCGCCAGCAGCCAAGGGACTAGCGGAAATTACGAGCAGTACTTC. Its translation is CASSQGTSGNYEQYF.